A selection of T cell receptor beta chains follows, all from one sample in a study of blood T cell repertoires in COVID-19. Sequenced by immunoSEQ multiplex PCR; TCRdb stores in-frame clones only, minus some. In the table there are about 180,000 clones, approximately 88% of which are singletons. Source material: peripheral blood. The receptors shown here come from a woman between 25 and 40 years old with acute or convalescent COVID-19. Both conserved end residues are part of each CDR3. The order of the fields is V gene, J gene, clone size, D gene, CDR3 protein, CDR3 DNA. A D gene is named only where the DNA matches it firmly. Size values are once, few and many counts, or a class for expanded clones, and some rows have none.

TRBV7-8	TRBJ2-5	NA	NA	CASSPHVETQYF	TGTGCCAGCAGCCCACACGTGGAGACCCAGTACTTC
TRBV5-1	TRBJ2-1	NA	TRBD2	CASSLDSGSGEQFF	TGCGCCAGCAGCTTGGATAGCGGGAGTGGTGAGCAGTTCTTC
TRBV6-4	TRBJ1-5	NA	NA	CASSDSLDSNQPQHF	TGTGCCAGCAGTGACTCGCTAGATAGCAATCAGCCCCAGCATTTT
TRBV7-8	TRBJ1-5	NA	NA	CASSLFRDSQPQHF	TGTGCCAGCAGCTTATTCCGGGATTCTCAGCCCCAGCATTTT
TRBV2	TRBJ2-1	once	TRBD1	CASHRGSYEQFF	TGTGCCAGCCACAGGGGTAGCTATGAGCAGTTCTTC
TRBV2	TRBJ1-2	NA	TRBD1	CASRASGTGGYGYTF	TGTGCCAGCAGGGCCTCCGGGACAGGGGGCTATGGCTACACCTTC
TRBV27	TRBJ2-1	NA	TRBD2	CASRPGEGGKTQQFF	TGTGCCAGCAGGCCGGGGGAGGGAGGAAAGACCCAGCAGTTCTTC
TRBV27	TRBJ2-3	NA	TRBD1	CASSSRDRETDTQYF	TGTGCCAGCAGTTCCCGGGACAGGGAAACAGATACGCAGTATTTT
TRBV7-6	TRBJ2-7	NA	TRBD2	CASSRGATSGSYEQYF	TGTGCCAGCAGCCGAGGAGCGACTAGCGGATCCTACGAGCAGTACTTC
TRBV5-8	TRBJ2-5	NA	TRBD1	CASSLGQGYGTQYF	TGTGCCAGCAGCTTGGGACAGGGCTACGGGACCCAGTACTTC
TRBV5-1	TRBJ2-5	NA	TRBD2	CASSLGTSGTETQYF	TGCGCCAGCAGCTTGGGGACTAGCGGGACAGAGACCCAGTACTTC
TRBV28	TRBJ1-2	few	NA	CASRTTNYGYTF	TGTGCCAGCAGGACTACTAACTATGGCTACACCTTC
TRBV18	TRBJ1-2	once	TRBD1	CASSQQGVGYTF	TGTGCCAGCTCCCAACAGGGGGTTGGCTACACCTTC
TRBV18	TRBJ2-7	NA	NA	CASSPSTGTEQYF	TGTGCCAGCTCACCAAGCACCGGGACAGAGCAGTACTTC
TRBV27	TRBJ1-1	NA	TRBD1	CASSSRQGNTEAFF	TGTGCCAGCAGTTCCCGACAGGGGAACACTGAAGCTTTCTTT
TRBV5-1	TRBJ2-3	NA	TRBD2	CASRSGTMGTDTQYF	TGCGCCAGCAGGTCCGGGACTATGGGTACAGATACGCAGTATTTT
TRBV5-4	TRBJ2-1	NA	NA	CATDNEQFF	TGTGCCACCGACAATGAGCAGTTCTTC
TRBV5-1	TRBJ2-1	NA	TRBD2	CASSQGLAGDNEQFF	TGCGCCAGCAGCCAGGGACTAGCGGGGGACAATGAGCAGTTCTTC
TRBV7-9	TRBJ2-1	NA	NA	CASTKPGEVYNEQFF	TGTGCCAGCACCAAACCGGGAGAAGTGTACAATGAGCAGTTCTTC
TRBV27	TRBJ2-5	NA	TRBD2	CASRLAGETQYF	TGTGCCAGCAGATTAGCGGGAGAGACCCAGTACTTC
TRBV7-2	TRBJ2-7	NA	NA	CASSPDLAAYEQYF	TGTGCCAGCAGCCCCGACTTGGCGGCGTACGAGCAGTACTTC
TRBV28	TRBJ2-2	NA	NA	CASSLTTGELFF	TGTGCCAGCAGTTTAACAACCGGGGAGCTGTTTTTT
TRBV5-4	TRBJ2-7	NA	NA	CASSLNPDEAGRF	TGTGCCAGCAGTCTGAACCCAGATGAGGCGGGGCGCTTC
TRBV13	TRBJ2-5	NA	NA	CASSSGQAQETQYF	TGTGCCAGCAGCTCTGGACAAGCCCAAGAGACCCAGTACTTC
TRBV5-4	TRBJ1-6	NA	NA	CASSQNSPLHF	TGTGCCAGCAGCCAAAATTCACCCCTCCACTTT
TRBV29-1	TRBJ1-1	NA	NA	CSVAKTNTEAFF	TGCAGCGTTGCTAAAACGAACACTGAAGCTTTCTTT
TRBV27	TRBJ2-5	NA	NA	CASSGRDSETQYF	TGTGCCAGCAGTGGGCGGGACTCAGAGACCCAGTACTTC
TRBV4-1	TRBJ2-2	NA	NA	CASSQVLGPGELFF	TGCGCCAGCAGCCAAGTTCTGGGCCCCGGGGAGCTGTTTTTT
TRBV27	TRBJ1-1	NA	TRBD1	CASSPRRQGLRAFF	TGTGCCAGCAGTCCCCGAAGACAGGGTTTGAGGGCTTTCTTT
TRBV10-2	TRBJ2-2	NA	TRBD2	CASGTSPNTGELFF	TGCGCCAGCGGGACTAGCCCTAACACCGGGGAGCTGTTTTTT
TRBV28	TRBJ1-1	NA	TRBD1	CASTTGLTEAFF	TGTGCCAGCACGACAGGGCTCACTGAAGCTTTCTTT
TRBV5-5	TRBJ1-1	NA	NA	CASSLDRGTEAFF	TGTGCCAGCAGCTTGGACAGAGGGACTGAAGCTTTCTTT
TRBV29-1	TRBJ1-5	NA	NA	CSVGGGGNQPQHF	TGCAGCGTTGGTGGAGGGGGCAATCAGCCCCAGCATTTT
TRBV9	TRBJ1-2	once	NA	CASSDPRGNYGYTF	TGTGCCAGCAGTGACCCCCGGGGTAACTATGGCTACACCTTC
TRBV7-2	TRBJ2-6	NA	NA	CASSSMISGANVLTF	TGTGCCAGCAGCTCTATGATCTCTGGGGCCAACGTCCTGACTTTC
TRBV3-1/TRBV3-2	TRBJ1-3	NA	NA	CASSQMASGNTIYF	TGTGCCAGCAGCCAGATGGCCTCTGGAAACACCATATATTTT
TRBV30	TRBJ2-1	NA	NA	CAWRPSGVMFF	TGTGCCTGGCGCCCATCAGGGGTTATGTTCTTC
TRBV5-1	TRBJ2-2	NA	NA	CASTERAGELFF	TGCGCCAGCACGGAGAGAGCCGGGGAGCTGTTTTTT
TRBV27	TRBJ2-5	once	NA	CASKNWSSDRQETQYF	TGTGCCAGCAAAAACTGGTCGTCGGACAGACAAGAGACCCAGTACTTC
TRBV29-1	TRBJ1-1	NA	NA	CSVVAPSSEAFF	TGCAGCGTTGTAGCCCCATCCAGCGAAGCTTTCTTT
TRBV5-4	TRBJ1-6	NA	NA	CASSSAGAGSPLHF	TGTGCCAGCAGCTCCGCAGGGGCAGGGTCACCCCTCCACTTT
TRBV11-2	TRBJ1-4	NA	TRBD1	CASSVFRGKYEKLFF	TGTGCCAGCAGCGTCTTCAGGGGGAAATATGAAAAACTGTTTTTT
TRBV6-6	TRBJ1-1	NA	NA	CASSQTAEKAFF	TGTGCCAGCAGCCAAACTGCGGAAAAAGCTTTCTTT
TRBV3-1/TRBV3-2	TRBJ1-4	NA	NA	CASSQELVSGLFF	TGTGCCAGCAGCCAAGAACTCGTGTCAGGACTGTTTTTT
TRBV6-5	TRBJ2-7	NA	TRBD2	CASSIEEREGEQYF	TGTGCCAGCAGTATTGAGGAGCGGGAGGGCGAGCAGTACTTC
TRBV2	TRBJ1-1	NA	NA	CASRTTAMNTEAFF	TGTGCCAGCAGAACGACAGCAATGAACACTGAAGCTTTCTTT
TRBV28	TRBJ1-5	NA	NA	CASTTPGQPQHF	TGTGCCAGCACGACACCGGGGCAGCCCCAGCATTTT
TRBV7-6	TRBJ2-1	NA	NA	CASSLFKDPRDEQFF	TGTGCCAGCAGCTTGTTTAAAGATCCGCGGGATGAGCAGTTCTTC